A selection of T cell receptor beta chains follows, all from one sample in a study of shared clonotypes between healthy human individuals. Libraries were prepared by immunoSEQ multiplex PCR; TCRdb keeps only in-frame clonotypes and omits some of them. The data hold approximately 2.4 million clones, with almost 96% observed a single time. Specimen: naive CD4+ T cells sorted from blood. The receptors stem from a man younger than 35 in good health. Both conserved end residues are trimmed from each CDR3. Each record gives: J gene, V gene, CDR3 protein.

TRBJ1-1 | TRBV5-4 | ASSSPTGSTEAF
TRBJ1-1 | TRBV5-1 | ASSPGGNTEAF
TRBJ2-1 | TRBV18 | ASSPGTSGSYNEQF
TRBJ2-2 | TRBV5-1 | ASSYRSMNTGELF
TRBJ1-3 | TRBV6-1 | ASKVQGNSGNTIY
TRBJ1-2 | TRBV18 | ASSPSDGYGYT
TRBJ2-7 | TRBV7-2 | ASSTAVGSYEQY
TRBJ2-3 | TRBV7-2 | ASSLMGASTDTQY
TRBJ1-5 | TRBV28 | ASRGQVLFNQPQH
TRBJ1-1 | TRBV6-5 | ASKGQQWAEAF
TRBJ2-7 | TRBV10-3 | AISGLAGVSYEQY
TRBJ2-7 | TRBV5-1 | ASSSRQGAVEQY
TRBJ2-2 | TRBV29-1 | SVRGLAGGPDTGELF
TRBJ1-4 | TRBV4-3 | ASSQVVTGISEKLF
TRBJ2-5 | TRBV14 | ASSQEGLAGKPQETQY
TRBJ2-7 | TRBV20-1 | SAGEPTRRY
TRBJ1-2 | TRBV5-5 | ASSFDRGLNYGYT
TRBJ1-2 | TRBV7-9 | ASSLAQNYGYT
TRBJ1-2 | TRBV20-1 | SARFSYGYT
TRBJ2-5 | TRBV5-8 | ASSPGGVETQY
TRBJ1-2 | TRBV7-9 | ASSSIRQGDGYT
TRBJ1-5 | TRBV2 | ASSPRGNSNQPQH
TRBJ2-3 | TRBV5-5 | ASSRTSGLTDTQY
TRBJ1-2 | TRBV6-1 | ASSADSAYGYT
TRBJ1-5 | TRBV4-1 | ASSQEGGGNQPQH
TRBJ1-1 | TRBV7-2 | ASSFLLYTEAF
TRBJ1-1 | TRBV4-1 | ASSHPVWGNTEAF
TRBJ2-5 | TRBV28 | ASSRRGVGETQY
TRBJ2-2 | TRBV19 | ASSIGDSNTGELF
TRBJ2-1 | TRBV19 | ASGRTKSDNEQF
TRBJ2-3 | TRBV4-2 | ASSQDASTDTQY
TRBJ1-5 | TRBV28 | ASSIQGAGQPQH
TRBJ2-6 | TRBV11-2 | ASRMTSSGANVLT
TRBJ2-7 | TRBV19 | ASSDSQSYEQY
TRBJ1-1 | TRBV5-4 | ASRPMGVINTEAF
TRBJ2-7 | TRBV6-6 | ASSRLFSYEQY
TRBJ2-4 | TRBV9 | ASSLTLGGTSENIQY
TRBJ2-2 | TRBV6-1 | ASLRSSNTGELF
TRBJ2-1 | TRBV7-2 | ASSLALGLAPSYNEQF
TRBJ1-2 | TRBV7-9 | ASSPGTGGAYGYT
TRBJ2-5 | TRBV5-6 | ASSLGASGQETQY
TRBJ1-6 | TRBV7-2 | ASSPQNSPLH
TRBJ2-3 | TRBV5-1 | ASSLPGGGTDTQY
TRBJ2-7 | TRBV7-2 | ASSLGQGGQGLYEQY
TRBJ2-3 | TRBV27 | ASRRGPSPDTQY
TRBJ2-5 | TRBV7-2 | ASSLSAGTTKETQY
TRBJ2-1 | TRBV6-1 | ASSTTRTANEQF
TRBJ2-3 | TRBV6-5 | ASSYGGPDTQY
TRBJ2-3 | TRBV19 | ASSIGQGKPDTQY
TRBJ1-3 | TRBV10-1 | ASSDSDTGNTIY
TRBJ1-6 | TRBV28 | ASSPRDRPSSPLH
TRBJ1-4 | TRBV28 | ASRPDRTTNEKLF
TRBJ2-7 | TRBV7-2 | ASSLVDGTYEQY